This T cell receptor beta chain was recovered during a study of response to subunit inactivated influenza vaccine. Study-level findings and limits: That few new T cells are recruited by each seasonal influenza vaccination was the authors' suggestion.

TCRdb reprocessed the RT-PCR reads with MiXCR, giving one entry per CDR3 protein. The table has under 800,000 distinct CDR3 sequences, roughly 13% seen once; the top ten hold 6% to 7%. This clonotype showed up many times. What it recognizes is unknown. The V end lost 1 base, the J end lost 10 bases, and 10 bases lay between the germline ends. Germline-derived CDR1 and CDR2 are LGHDT and YNNKEL (reference sequence). The CDR3 contains 12 residues. The clonotype comes from a man in his fifties or sixties who received an inactivated influenza vaccine. The sequences come from PBMCs from blood, collected 14 days before vaccination. The chain uses TRBV3-1 and TRBJ1-1; D may be TRBD1 (5 bases). CDR3 sequence (DNA): TGTGCCAGCAGCCAAGCAAGGGGCACAGCTTTCTTT. Its protein product is CASSQARGTAFF.